This TCR beta chain is drawn from a study of cytomegalovirus exposure and HLA in healthy donors (dated by TCRdb to between 2016 and 2019). Some background on the complete study: According to an earlier analysis of several hundred of the donors, some 180 million T cells yielded roughly 110 million unique TCR beta sequences and about 300 Gb of sequence data. The study aimed to test whether signatures of past pathogen exposure could be identified by cataloging public T cell receptors. Among the approximately 400 genotyped donors, approximately 77% belonged to the genetic ancestry cluster associated with self-reported Caucasian donors. Among about 400 genotyped donors of the cohort, an average of about 220,000 unique TCR beta nucleotide sequences was sequenced per donor, of which about 18% were non-productive. Donor age, sex, ethnicity and CMV serostatus were compiled alongside the repertoire data. The number of donors typed differed by locus, with about 629-630 for A, B, C, DRB1 and DQB1, around 500 for DQA1, about 610 for DPA1, and some 440 for DPB1. To study patterns of TCR occurrence, a later analysis re-analyzed previously published TCR beta repertoires from several hundred donors and added high-resolution HLA genotyping. HLA typing included class I and class II loci at four-digit resolution. Rather than using new phenotypic data, the later analysis identified candidate immune exposures from TCR beta sequences and from how often those sequences occurred across donors. An early release covering about 600 HLA-typed donors comprised 300 to 350 gigabases of sequencing data and roughly 85 million unique TCR sequences. Roughly five DR-DQ haplotypes were handled as single units for association and clustering because linkage in the cohort was strong. High-throughput TCR immunosequencing, statistical association of individual TCRs with disease status, and machine learning were combined to predict cytomegalovirus infection status. An earlier analysis of approximately 500 of the donors applied high-throughput TCR beta sequencing to assess whether each TCR beta V gene segment acted as functional or pseudogenic. The study profiled the T cell repertoires of 500 to 800 subjects by immunosequencing and related them to cytomegalovirus serostatus. Genome-wide SNP genotypes for about 60% of the roughly 700 donors were used in a later genetic analysis, which treated that subset as a discovery cohort. Along with the approximately 650-subject first cohort, a separate validation cohort of over 90 different subjects was used. All discovery cohort repertoires had been generated using a single sequencing platform. Broad study findings and their caveats: Because counts were too low, seventeen rarely observed V segments, including chromosome 9 orphons, were excluded from the earlier analysis of around 640 of the donors. A later genetic analysis reported fewer N-insertions in productive TCRs among donors in an Asian-associated ancestry cluster than the 666-donor mean. An association between a missense DCLRE1C variant and V-gene and J-gene trimming of TCR beta chains was found in a later genetic analysis and replicated in an independent cohort. Correlated functional status among segregating V segments might be attributable to linkage disequilibrium, but an unknown experimental factor could not be ruled out. The only immune exposure information available for the cohort was CMV serostatus. In an earlier analysis of about 600 of the donors, most TCR beta V segments appeared in productive rearrangements about 87% or about 30% of the time, broadly matching IMGT annotations. This cohort had only TCR beta chains sequenced, and the lack of alpha or paired-chain data limited which features could be detected. Several of the top co-occurrence clusters appeared to be linked to parvovirus B19, influenza, CMV and Epstein-Barr virus, according to a later analysis. HLA typing was unavailable for some donors at each locus, so association tests used only the typed subset. Most CMV-associated TCR beta chains appeared to be HLA-restricted in a later analysis, and the HLA associations seemed to be driven largely by CMV exposure. Specific HLA alleles were associated with 15,000 to 20,000 TCR beta sequences at a false discovery rate of 0.05 in a later analysis. While some public TCRs were present in many individuals, most TCR sequences turned up only very rarely across donors. Sequencing depth was assumed to be roughly uniform across donors in the presence/absence analyses, though that assumption may not hold. The study listed 150 to 200 TCR beta chains as associated with cytomegalovirus. In a later analysis, HLA-associated TCR beta chains showed more clonal expansion and lower generation probabilities than non-associated chains that were equally common. A group of highly shared sequence variants was considered likely to be a technical artifact of the sequencing pipeline. In a later analysis, TCR association rates were found to vary across HLA loci, with the most associated TCRs seen for DRB1 alleles and the fewest for HLA-C alleles. A further reported finding was that TCR beta sequences accurately predicted the HLA-A and HLA-B alleles for most subjects in the first cohort. A few of the identified cytomegalovirus-associated TCR beta chains were confirmed in vitro to be specific for cytomegalovirus antigens. Because the 87-base-pair reads could not distinguish some IMGT-functional V segments, including TRBV6-2 and TRBV6-3, those segments were excluded. Cytomegalovirus status was reported to be diagnosed by the classifier with high specificity and sensitivity in both the original and validation cohorts. It was suggested by the authors that the approach could potentially be generalized to other disease states and immunological phenotypes. Strong co-occurrence of HLA alleles, especially DR and DQ, made assigning TCR associations to individual alleles difficult.

To note about this clone: Its binding antigen is unknown. Base qualities are missing; no much larger clone stands one base away.

The method behind the library was the immunoSEQ multiplex PCR assay. For the multiplex PCR, a mixture combining 60 forward primers for TCR Vbeta segments and 13 reverse primers for TCR Jbeta segments was used. A multiplex PCR assay on genomic DNA amplified the CDR3 region of rearranged TCR beta genes. Amplified TCR beta libraries were sequenced as 87-base-pair reads on the Illumina HiSeq System. Concerning the study's data processing: In a later analysis, tens of millions of unique TCR beta chains were counted across the roughly 670 repertoires, and about 9.9 million of these chains were shared by at least two donors. Raw reads were error-corrected and collapsed into unique sequences by a nearest-neighbor algorithm in which closely related sequences were merged to remove PCR and sequencing errors. Alignment of CDR3 sequences to IMGT reference sequences was used to assign V, D and J gene segments. For a sequence to be retained, a match of at least six nucleotides to both a V gene segment and a J gene segment was required. Rearrangements were classified as productive when the CDR3 lacked stop codons and remained in frame with V and J, and all other rearrangements were classified as non-productive. Following IMGT convention, CDR3 was defined as the stretch from the second conserved V-encoded cysteine to the conserved J-encoded phenylalanine. The earlier analysis of 500 to 600 of the donors excluded sequences that lacked an unambiguous match to a single V gene segment. In an earlier analysis of roughly 500 of the donors, V segments were called functional above 56.7% productive rearrangements and were called segregating when the between-donor standard deviation exceeded 5%. A statistical classification framework was developed to diagnose cytomegalovirus status using the catalog of TCR beta chain sequences. V and J gene assignment, in a later analysis, came from comparing TCR nucleotide sequences with IMGT/GENE-DB human TR gene sequences. In a later analysis, CDR3 sequences and most-parsimonious VDJ recombination scenarios were assigned using the TCRdist pipeline. In a later analysis, every TCR beta chain was defined by the combination of its CDR3 amino acid sequence and its V-gene family, and reads without a unique V-gene family were dropped. A later analysis removed 500 to 650 highly shared, low-generation-probability nucleotide sequences to deal with suspected cross-contamination and a sequencing artifact. A later analysis calculated a clonal expansion index for each public chain from normalized within-repertoire ranks of inferred template counts. Generation probabilities in a later analysis came from a VDJ recombination model fitted to out-of-frame rearrangements, and those results were checked against IGoR. In a later analysis, TCR-TCR, TCR-HLA and TCR-CMV co-occurrence was scored with hypergeometric tests, and a repertoire-size bias correction was applied to TCR pairs. False discovery rates were estimated in a later analysis by permuting HLA or CMV assignments 20 times. In a later analysis, co-occurring TCRs were grouped using DBSCAN, and TCRdist sequence similarity was added for clustering within HLA-allele-positive subsets. Co-occurrence clustering excluded repertoires with fewer than 30,000 or more than 120,000 public chains, plus five with anomalous nucleotide sharing. Sourced from immuneACCESS, this table was stored by TCRdb with only in-frame sequences that have V and J called. A share of the clones is absent; for the studies checked, an unresolved V gene accounts for under half, and the remainder has no known explanation. From that table come the V and J calls and clone size; the DNA was used to work out D and trimming. Recorded for this sample are 130,000 to 150,000 clones; approximately 79% of them occurred a single time. The ten largest clones represent around 6.7% of the sample.

The cohort was made up of roughly 670 healthy bone marrow donors. Cohort members were all nominally healthy when sampled, although unrecorded immune exposures were likely present. The donor tested CMV seropositive and was one of the 289 seropositive cohort members. A peripheral blood sample was provided by each donor, and peripheral blood mononuclear cells were used for TCR beta sequencing. Genomic DNA was extracted from the blood cell samples with the Qiagen DNeasy Blood Extraction Kit. The CDR3 covers 15 residues, taking in both the cysteine and the phenylalanine. The only DNA kept is the CDR3, 45 bases in frame from the first base. According to the germline V gene, CDR1 reads SGHTA and CDR2 reads FQGTGA. Trimming removed 3 bases from V and 5 bases from J, leaving 16 bases between the germline ends.

The source is a woman in her forties in good health and CMV-seropositive. The sequenced sample consisted of PBMCs. The chain is made from TRBV7-3 and TRBJ2-5; TRBD2 is possibly the D segment (7 matching bases). The DNA sequence is given as TGTGCCAGCAGCTTGGCGGGGGCCCTCGGGGAGACCCAGTACTTC. Translated, this gives CASSLAGALGETQYF.